These 26 T cell receptor beta chains were sequenced from one sample in a study of CD8+CD57+ T cells in acquired aplastic anemia. By flow cytometry, patients selected for sequencing had shown an expansion of CD8+CD57+ cells. According to the study, genomic DNA was the template for TCR beta VDJ and CDR3 profiling. Via MiXCR, TCRdb re-called the reads, giving one row per CDR3 protein. The table includes about 260,000 distinct CDR3 sequences, roughly 82% detected once. The sample taken for sequencing was sorted CD4+, CD8+, or CD8+CD57+ T cells (not recorded which) from PBMCs. The receptors shown here come from a human donor with aplastic anemia.

J is TRBJ2-5 and V is TRBV11-3; D is unclear. This CDR3 is 14 amino acids long. V shed 0 bases and J shed 2 bases, with 7 bases lying between them. CDR1 SGHNT and CDR2 YENEEA come from the germline V gene. The CDR3 spells CASSLEASQETQYF. The CDR3 DNA reads as TGTGCCAGCAGCTTAGAGGCGTCACAAGAGACCCAGTACTTC. Using reference TRBV11-3 and TRBJ2-5 for the parts outside the CDR3, the full variable domain is EAGVVQSPRYKIIEKKQPVAFWCNPISGHNTLYWYLQNLGQGPELLIRYENEEAVDDSQLPKDRFSAERLKGVDSTLKIQPAELGDSAVYLCASSLEASQETQYFGPGTRLLVL.

On this clonotype: No conserved phenylalanine or tryptophan is present at the end of the CDR3, so a read error is the likely explanation. The limits of the CDR3 on the DNA are not certain, so only TCRdb's listed CDR3 is given. J is TRBJ1-2 and V is TRBV7-8; the D call TRBD1 from the table was never checked on the DNA. The germline V gene encodes CDR1 SGHVS and CDR2 FQNEAQ. The CDR3 is made up of 13 amino acids, end residues included. CDR3 loop: CASSLAVGPDYNY.

The chain couples TRBV6-1 to TRBJ1-2, with D possibly matching TRBD1 (5 bases). CDR3 length: 14 residues. Germline CDR1 is MNHNS and CDR2 is SASEGT. CDR3 sequence: CTCSAGGDAYGYTF. The CDR3 DNA reads TGTACCTGCAGTGCTGGAGGGGACGCCTATGGCTACACCTTC.

About this clonotype itself: No conserved phenylalanine or tryptophan is present at the end of the CDR3, so a read error is the likely explanation. The limits of the CDR3 on the DNA are not certain, so only TCRdb's listed CDR3 is given. The V and J genes are TRBV12-3 or TRBV12-4 and TRBJ2-1. Including both end residues, the CDR3 is 13 amino acids long. Here the CDR3 reads CASSLGRYGYTFG.

On this clonotype itself: No conserved phenylalanine or tryptophan ends this CDR3, so it is likely a read error. Because the CDR3's place on the DNA is in doubt, the DNA is left out and the CDR3 is given as listed by TCRdb. The chain couples TRBV7-9 to TRBJ2-3; TRBD2 is taken as the D call from the table, unchecked against the DNA. Per germline, CDR1 SEHNR and CDR2 FQNEAQ (reference sequence). The CDR3 has 13 amino acids, counting both end residues. CDR3 sequence: CASSFERSGGNYL.

V gene TRBV20-1 combines with J gene TRBJ2-3; D perhaps matches TRBD2 (7 bases). With 0 bases removed from V and 6 bases from J, the gap between germline ends came to 13 bases. Germline V gives CDR1 DFQATT, CDR2 SNEGSKA (reference sequence). The CDR3 has 14 residues. The CDR3, as DNA: TGCAGTGCTAGAGAGGGGGGGGACACTGATACGCAGTATTTT. Translation gives CSAREGGDTDTQYF.

Turning to this clonotype: This CDR3 fails to terminate in the conserved phenylalanine or tryptophan, so it likely reflects a read error. It is unclear where the CDR3 begins or ends on the DNA, so no DNA is shown, and the CDR3 is as TCRdb lists it. The chain recombines TRBV7-3 with TRBJ1-1. The germline CDR1 and CDR2 sequences are SGHTA and FQGTGA. Counting both end residues, the CDR3 totals 13 amino acids. The CDR3 region is CASSHVNYTEAFG.

A remark on this clonotype: The junction departs from the called germline gene at one end, perhaps through a read error. The CDR3 region has the DNA TGTGCCAGCAGCTCCGTAGCAGGTCCGCATACGCGGTATTTT. The encoded protein is CASSSVAGPHTRYF. This chain joins TRBV7-3 and TRBJ2-3; D is unresolved. The germline CDR1 and CDR2 sequences are SGHTA and FQGTGA. This CDR3 is 14 amino acids long.

The chain has TRBV9 and TRBJ1-2; possible D gene TRBD1, 6 bases. Germline V gives CDR1 SGDLS, CDR2 YYNGEE. The CDR3 contains 16 residues. Trimming took 3 bases from V and 3 from J, leaving 18 bases between them. The CDR3 region has the DNA TGTGCCAGCAGCGCACGGGACAATACGTTGGACTATGGCTACACCTTC. This gives the protein CASSARDNTLDYGYTF. Variable domain in full (rest from reference TRBV9 and TRBJ1-2): DSGVTQTPKHLITATGQRVTLRCSPRSGDLSVYWYQQSLDQGLQFLIQYYNGEERAKGNILERFSAQQFPDLHSELNLSSLELGDSALYFCASSARDNTLDYGYTFGSGTRLTVV.

This chain joins TRBV7-8 and TRBJ2-5; D may be TRBD2 (5 bases). CDR1 is SGHVS, CDR2 FQNEAQ, per germline. V lost 2 bases, J lost 14 bases, and 24 bases lay in between. The CDR3 has 15 amino acids. The CDR3 sequence is CASSLTGSPETPHYF. The CDR3 coding sequence is TGTGCCAGCAGCTTAACGGGGAGTCCCGAAACGCCGCATTACTTC.

The J gene is TRBJ1-5, the V gene TRBV7-2, with D unresolved. The V end lost 6 bases, the J end lost 16 bases, and 25 bases lay between the germline ends. The germline V gene has CDR1 SGHTA and CDR2 FQGNSA. The CDR3 is 14 residues long. The CDR3 DNA is TGTGCCAGCAGTGAGTCGGATAGCAATCAGCCCAACCATTTT. This gives the protein CASSESDSNQPNHF.

For this clonotype: The CDR3 carries no conserved terminal phenylalanine or tryptophan, so it likely arises from a read error. Because the CDR3's place on the DNA is in doubt, the DNA is left out and the CDR3 is given as listed by TCRdb. The chain combines TRBV28 with TRBJ1-1; the table assigns TRBD1, which was not confirmed against the DNA. The germline CDR1 and CDR2 sequences are MDHEN and SYDVKM. The CDR3 is 15 amino acids long, termini counted. The CDR3 protein is CASSQTLTGDNEQYV.

About this clonotype: Sequence at one end of the junction differs from germline and may be a read error. CDR3 bases: TGTGCCACCAGCAGAGGCAGGGCGCAGGCGACCCAGTACTTC. Its translation is CATSRGRAQATQYF. The V call is TRBV7-9, the J call TRBJ2-5, with D tentatively TRBD1 (5 bases). This CDR3 is 14 amino acids long. Germline V gene lookup returns CDR1 SEHNR and CDR2 FQNEAQ (reference sequence).

The V gene is TRBV7-9, the J gene TRBJ2-7; 11 bases are a match to TRBD1. Germline assignment: CDR1 SEHNR and CDR2 FQNEAQ (reference sequence). The CDR3 is made up of 16 amino acids. V lost 9 bases, J lost 6 bases, and 16 bases stayed unmatched. For the CDR3, the DNA is TGTGCCAGTAGTCCCAGGACAGGGGGCCTCCGTAGCGAGCAGTACTTC. This encodes CASSPRTGGLRSEQYF.

Points on this clonotype: A read error may produce the germline difference seen at one junction end. The chain uses TRBV5-6 and TRBJ1-5, with D possibly TRBD1 on 5 matching bases. The CDR3 is made up of 13 amino acids. Germline values: CDR1 SGHDT, CDR2 YYEEEE. Here the CDR3 reads CASSLGEGQPQHF. CDR3 nucleotide sequence: TGCGCCAGCAGCTTGGGGGAGGGTCAGCCCCAGCATTTT.

The chain recombines TRBV6-1 with TRBJ1-3; D may be TRBD1 (5 bases). V dropped 7 bases and J dropped 0 bases, with 13 bases sitting between them. This CDR3 is 15 amino acids long. Per germline, CDR1 MNHNS and CDR2 SASEGT. CDR3 protein: CASNWGRGSGNTIYF. The CDR3 nucleotides are TGTGCCAGCAATTGGGGAAGGGGCTCTGGAAACACCATATATTTT.

This sequence joins TRBV9 and TRBJ2-3, with D perhaps assigned TRBD1 or TRBD2 (5 bases each). V shed 7 bases and J shed 12 bases, with 21 bases lying between them. Germline V lookup: CDR1 SGDLS, CDR2 YYNGEE. This CDR3 has 13 amino acids. The CDR3 DNA sequence: TGTGCCAGCGGGGACGGCGAGAACTCTAACCAGTATTTT. Protein product: CASGDGENSNQYF.

A single count supports this clonotype. The chain combines TRBV7-9 with TRBJ2-7; a weak D match, TRBD2 (7 bases). Germline-derived CDR1 and CDR2 are SEHNR and FQNEAQ (reference sequence). The V gene lost 6 bases and the J gene lost 4 bases, with 22 bases spanning the gap. This CDR3 comprises 16 residues. This chain's CDR3 is CASSEGGGGRGYEQYV. Written as DNA, the CDR3 is TGTGCCAGCAGTGAAGGGGGGGGGGGAAGGGGGTACGAGCAGTACGTC.

This clonotype appeared many times. The V gene is TRBV6-6, the J gene TRBJ2-1; D may be TRBD1 (5 bases). Trimming cost V 8 bases and J 2 bases, with 7 bases left between them. This CDR3 has 12 residues. Germline lookup yields CDR1 MNHNY and CDR2 SVGAGI (reference sequence). CDR3 coding DNA: TGTGCCAGCGAAGGGGCCTACAATGAGCAGTTCTTC. This gives the protein CASEGAYNEQFF.

Points on this clonotype: The missing conserved phenylalanine or tryptophan at the end of this CDR3 makes a read error likely. It is unclear where the CDR3 begins or ends on the DNA, so no DNA is shown, and the CDR3 is as TCRdb lists it. The chain carries TRBV2 and TRBJ1-2; TRBD1 is the table's D call and was not checked against the DNA. The germline V gene has CDR1 SNHLY and CDR2 FYNNEI. The CDR3 is 16 residues long, ends included. This CDR3 is CASSESYRDQDQHFGD.

The chain links TRBV2 to TRBJ2-3; 8 bases agree with TRBD2. Germline assignment: CDR1 SNHLY and CDR2 FYNNEI. V lost 6 bases and J lost 10; bases outside the gene matches: 15. The CDR3 is 15 amino acids. This chain's CDR3 is CASSPTTSGGVAQYF. The CDR3 DNA is TGTGCCAGCAGCCCCACTACTAGCGGCGGTGTGGCGCAGTATTTT.

The J gene is TRBJ2-3, the V gene TRBV7-3; D is unclear. Per germline, CDR1 SGHTA and CDR2 FQGTGA. This CDR3 contains 11 residues. Trimming removed 3 bases at V and 6 bases at J, with 4 bases between. The CDR3 region is CASSFTDTQYF. The CDR3 DNA follows: TGTGCCAGCAGCTTCACCGATACGCAGTATTTT.

This clonotype was detected only a few times. The chain links TRBV19 to TRBJ2-5, with 14 bases aligning to TRBD2. This CDR3 has 15 amino acids. V lost 7 bases to trimming and J lost 5 bases; unmatched junction nucleotides: 6. Germline V gives CDR1 LNHDA, CDR2 SQIVND (reference sequence). CDR3 in DNA: TGTGCCAGTAAGACGGGACTAGCGGGGGCCGAGACCCAGTACTTC. Amino acids: CASKTGLAGAETQYF. Supplemented by reference TRBV19 and TRBJ2-5, the full variable domain reads DGGITQSPKYLFRKEGQNVTLSCEQNLNHDAMYWYRQDPGQGLRLIYYSQIVNDFQKGDIAEGYSVSREKKESFPLTVTSAQKNPTAFYLCASKTGLAGAETQYFGPGTRLLVL.

The rearrangement joins TRBV20-1 to TRBJ2-7, with D perhaps matching TRBD2 (5 bases). Trimming cost V 6 bases and J 4 bases, with 13 bases left between them. CDR1 and CDR2 (germline): DFQATT, SNEGSKA (reference sequence). This CDR3 has 12 amino acids. CDR3 loop: CSARKREYEQYF. CDR3 DNA sequence: TGCAGTGCACGGAAGAGGGAATACGAGCAGTACTTC.

The V and J genes are TRBV11-3 and TRBJ2-1; D tentatively fits TRBD1 or TRBD2 (7 bases each). V dropped 0 bases and J dropped 10 bases, with 25 bases sitting between them. The germline gives CDR1 SGHNT, CDR2 YENEEA. This CDR3 is built from 18 residues. This CDR3 reads CASSLDMTGRAISHEQFF. The CDR3 nucleotides read TGTGCCAGCAGCTTAGATATGACAGGGAGGGCCATTTCGCACGAGCAGTTCTTC.

The chain joins TRBV7-9 to TRBJ1-5, with 11 bases that match TRBD1. Per germline, CDR1 SEHNR and CDR2 FQNEAQ (reference sequence). The CDR3 covers 14 residues. V dropped 11 bases and J dropped 15; count of bases not matched to a gene: 18. CDR3 residues: CAGQGAKKTQSLHF. The CDR3 DNA sequence: TGTGCCGGACAGGGGGCTAAGAAGACCCAGTCCTTGCATTTT.